Listed below are T cell receptor beta chains from one sample, sequenced in a study of CD8 T cells in Susac syndrome. TCRdb passed the immunoSEQ multiplex PCR reads through MiXCR, listing each CDR3 protein once. The table records 100,000 to 150,000 distinct CDR3 sequences, around 96% of them present only once. Sequencing was performed on CD4+ T cells from PBMCs. Receptors were obtained from a human donor in good health. Both conserved end residues are part of each CDR3.

V	J	CDR3
TRBV19	TRBJ2-1	CASSIDGREGRSYNEQFF
TRBV5-1	TRBJ1-1	CASSLSLIIHTEAFF
TRBV19	TRBJ2-7	CASSDLGQGAAYEQYF
TRBV5-1	TRBJ2-1	CASSLMDSSSYNEQFF
TRBV18	TRBJ2-7	CASSPPGRGGEQYF
TRBV20-1	TRBJ2-5	CSARTGALQETQYF
TRBV11-3	TRBJ2-3	CASSLDVTDTQYF
TRBV7-2	TRBJ2-1	CASRISYPTEQFF
TRBV20-1	TRBJ2-4	CSARSVGDIQYF
TRBV2	TRBJ1-6	CASTEGAAGYSPLHF
TRBV5-1	TRBJ1-2	CASTTEPAYPPGYTF
TRBV7-2	TRBJ2-7	CASSSSREQYF
TRBV5-1	TRBJ2-5	CASSLGVQKETQYF
TRBV20-1	TRBJ1-4	CSPREAATNEKLFF
TRBV7-8	TRBJ2-7	CASSPERGLSYEQYF
TRBV20-1	TRBJ2-1	CSARSPSGEGNEQFF
TRBV14	TRBJ2-3	CASSQDPGWTDTQYF
TRBV6-1	TRBJ2-1	CASSASGRYNEQFF